This passage covers 25 T cell receptor beta chains from one sample sequenced in a study of blood T cell repertoires in COVID-19. The method was immunoSEQ multiplex PCR; TCRdb's version includes in-frame clones alone and lacks a portion of them. Of 350,000 to 450,000 clones in the sample, less than 90% are singletons; the top ten hold about 7%. Sequencing was performed on peripheral blood. All receptors derive from a woman aged 55-75 years with COVID-19, enrolled during active disease.

The gene calls are TRBV5-6 and TRBJ2-2; D is perhaps TRBD2 (5 bases). V lost 4 bases and J 5 bases, leaving 12 bases between the germline ends. The CDR3 length is 14 residues. Germline assignment: CDR1 SGHDT and CDR2 YYEEEE. The CDR3 nucleotides are TGTGCCAGCAGCCGTGGACTGGGGACCGGGGAGCTGTTTTTT. Translating gives CASSRGLGTGELFF.

This chain links TRBV4-1 with TRBJ2-2; possible D gene TRBD1, 6 bases. CDR1 and CDR2 from the germline V gene are MGHRA and YSYEKL. The ends were cut back, 4 bases at V and 2 bases at J, with 20 bases in the middle. The CDR3 is made up of 18 amino acids. The DNA of the CDR3 is TGCGCCAGCAGCCGACGACCTCCTGGGACACTCAACACCGGGGAGCTGTTTTTT. This sequence encodes CASSRRPPGTLNTGELFF.

This chain links TRBV6-4 with TRBJ2-3; 9 bases line up with TRBD2. This CDR3 comprises 17 residues. The junction had 5 bases not matched to a gene; V was cut back by 0 bases and J by 1 base. Germline V lookup: CDR1 MRHNA, CDR2 SNTAGT. Here the CDR3 DNA reads TGTGCCAGCAGTGACTCGAAATCTAGCGGGGGCACAGATACGCAGTATTTT. Its translation is CASSDSKSSGGTDTQYF.

This clone was detected once. The gene calls are TRBV5-5 and TRBJ1-1; 8 bases are shared with TRBD1. Germline values: CDR1 SGHKS, CDR2 YYEKEE (reference sequence). The CDR3 is 14 amino acids. The J segment lost 4 bases and the V segment lost 2 bases, leaving 4 bases of the junction unmatched. CDR3 in DNA: TGTGCCAGCAGCTTACGACAGGGGAGCACTGAAGCTTTCTTT. As protein: CASSLRQGSTEAFF.

The gene calls are TRBV9 and TRBJ2-2, with D possibly matching TRBD1 (5 bases). This CDR3 is built from 14 residues. Germline V CDR1 and CDR2: SGDLS, YYNGEE. The V gene lost 4 bases and the J gene lost 3 bases, with 10 bases spanning the gap. CDR3 sequence reads: CASSWTPYTGELFF. The CDR3 bases are TGTGCCAGCAGCTGGACACCTTACACCGGGGAGCTGTTTTTT. Together with reference TRBV9 and TRBJ2-2, the CDR3 gives the full variable domain: DSGVTQTPKHLITATGQRVTLRCSPRSGDLSVYWYQQSLDQGLQFLIQYYNGEERAKGNILERFSAQQFPDLHSELNLSSLELGDSALYFCASSWTPYTGELFFGEGSRLTVL.

J is TRBJ1-2 and V is TRBV11-3, with a possible D match to TRBD1 (6 bases). V lost 4 bases, J lost 1 base, and 19 bases lay in between. The germline V gene encodes CDR1 SGHNT and CDR2 YENEEA. The CDR3 runs to 17 residues. CDR3 protein: CASSSPEGQFYNYGYTF. In DNA form, the CDR3 reads TGTGCCAGCAGCTCACCAGAAGGACAGTTTTATAACTATGGCTACACCTTC.

V and J are TRBV10-1 and TRBJ2-3; perhaps TRBD1 as D (6 bases). V was clipped by 5 bases and J by 8 bases, with 20 bases between them. The CDR3 spans 15 residues. The V gene's germline CDR1 is WNHNN and CDR2 SYGVQD (reference sequence). This chain's CDR3 is CASSKSRGTSPTQYF. DNA for the CDR3: TGCGCCAGCAGTAAATCAAGGGGGACCTCCCCTACGCAGTATTTT.

This CDR3 reads CASSLLTQTQYF. The CDR3 coding sequence is TGTGCCAGCAGTTTACTTACTCAGACCCAGTACTTC. The chain has TRBV2 and TRBJ2-5; no reliable D call. Germline V gene data show CDR1 as SNHLY and CDR2 as FYNNEI. The V end lost 5 bases, the J end lost 6 bases, and 10 bases lay between the germline ends. This CDR3 is built from 12 residues.

V and J are TRBV2 and TRBJ2-5; D is perhaps TRBD2 (6 bases). This CDR3 is built from 14 residues. V was clipped by 3 bases and J by 0 bases, with 8 bases between them. Germline V gene lookup returns CDR1 SNHLY and CDR2 FYNNEI. CDR3 region: CASSETRDQETQYF. As DNA, the CDR3 is TGTGCCAGCAGTGAGACTAGAGACCAAGAGACCCAGTACTTC.

The V and J genes are TRBV27 and TRBJ2-7; weak D call: TRBD1 (6 bases). The CDR3 runs to 16 residues. The germline V gene encodes CDR1 MNHEY and CDR2 SMNVEV (reference sequence). The V and J ends lost 5 bases and 1 base respectively, with 18 bases between them. This CDR3 is CASSPSSGVVSYEQYF. The CDR3 DNA reads as TGTGCCAGCAGTCCTTCGTCAGGGGTCGTTTCCTACGAGCAGTACTTC.

Remarks on this clone: This same CDR3 is encoded by further DNA sequences in the sample. The chain carries TRBV6-5 and TRBJ2-7, with 10 bases identical to TRBD1. Trimming removed 6 bases from V and 2 bases from J; junction bases left unmatched: 1. Germline assignment: CDR1 MNHEY and CDR2 SVGAGI. There are 13 residues in the CDR3. The CDR3 region has the DNA TGTGCCAGCAGAGACAGGGGGCCCTACGAGCAGTACTTC. Protein product: CASRDRGPYEQYF.

The chain is built from TRBV5-1 and TRBJ2-7, with 13 bases aligning to TRBD2. CDR1 is SGHRS and CDR2 is YFSETQ in the germline V gene. The CDR3 sequence is 16 residues long. V was clipped by 4 bases and J by 1 base; unmatched bases: 5. Written as DNA, the CDR3 is TGCGCCAGCAGCACGGGACTAGCGGGGATTTCCTACGAGCAGTACTTC. Its translation: CASSTGLAGISYEQYF.

The chain couples TRBV9 to TRBJ1-1; 9 nucleotides line up with TRBD1. Germline trimming cut 4 bases from V and 5 bases from J; bases unmatched to any gene: 3. Looked up from germline, CDR1 is SGDLS and CDR2 is YYNGEE. This CDR3 is 13 amino acids long. The CDR3 loop reads CASSRDRETEAFF. The CDR3 DNA follows: TGTGCCAGCAGCAGGGACAGGGAAACTGAAGCTTTCTTT.

V is TRBV6-5 and J is TRBJ2-7, with 11 bases matching TRBD1. With V trimmed by 11 bases and J by 7 bases, 10 bases remained unmatched. The CDR3 extends over 13 amino acids. CDR1 and CDR2 (germline): MNHEY, SVGAGI. CDR3 protein: CAAAGTGGIEQYF. CDR3 coding DNA: TGTGCCGCCGCGGGGACAGGGGGAATAGAGCAGTACTTC.

The V gene is TRBV7-3, the J gene TRBJ2-3; 11 nucleotides align to TRBD2. Trimming removed 3 bases from V and 9 bases from J; junction bases left unmatched: 5. The CDR3 sequence is 14 residues long. From germline, CDR1 is SGHTA and CDR2 FQGTGA. The DNA for the CDR3 is TGTGCCAGCAGCTTGCTAGCGGGGGGTTCGACGCAGTATTTT. This gives the protein CASSLLAGGSTQYF. The whole variable domain, filled in from reference TRBV7-3 and TRBJ2-3, reads GAGVSQTPSNKVTEKGKYVELRCDPISGHTALYWYRQSLGQGPEFLIYFQGTGAADDSGLPNDRFFAVRPEGSVSTLKIQRTERGDSAVYLCASSLLAGGSTQYFGPGTRLTVL.

The chain couples TRBV5-1 to TRBJ1-1; D not certain. CDR3 size: 13 residues. The V and J ends lost 4 bases and 2 bases respectively, with 9 bases between them. Germline CDR1 and CDR2: SGHRS and YFSETQ. Written as DNA, the CDR3 is TGCGCCAGCAGCCTGGTCAGTAACACTGAAGCTTTCTTT. Its protein is CASSLVSNTEAFF.

The rearrangement joins TRBV21-1 to TRBJ2-7; the D call TRBD2 from the table was never checked on the DNA. TRBV21-1 is noted as a pseudogene. This CDR3 spans 14 amino acids. CDR3 in DNA: TGTGCCAGCAGTCCGGACCGGGGGGTGGACGAGCAGTACTTC. This gives the protein CASSPDRGVDEQYF.

This chain uses TRBV3-1 (or the pseudogene TRBV3-2) with TRBJ2-3; 10 bases map to TRBD2. The CDR3 runs 17 residues. Per the germline V gene, CDR1 is LGHDT and CDR2 is YNNKEL (reference sequence). V dropped 5 bases and J dropped 3; count of bases not matched to a gene: 11. The CDR3 protein is CASSKVPLAGSTDTQYF. The CDR3 nucleotides read TGTGCCAGCAGCAAAGTCCCACTAGCGGGAAGTACAGATACGCAGTATTTT.

This chain connects TRBV7-8 to TRBJ2-1; 12 positions agree with TRBD1. CDR1 and CDR2 (germline): SGHVS, FQNEAQ. Trimming took 2 bases from V and 8 from J; bases not matched to a gene: 4. The CDR3 length is 15 residues. This CDR3 reads CASSLSGTGGDEQFF. As DNA, the CDR3 is TGTGCCAGCAGCTTATCCGGGACAGGGGGCGATGAGCAGTTCTTC. The full variable domain, completed using reference TRBV7-8 and TRBJ2-1, is GAGVSQSPRYKVAKRGQDVALRCDPISGHVSLFWYQQALGQGPEFLTYFQNEAQLDKSGLPSDRFFAERPEGSVSTLKIQRTQQEDSAVYLCASSLSGTGGDEQFFGPGTRLTVL.

This rearrangement joins TRBV27 to TRBJ1-6, with no clear D. Trimming took 6 bases from V and 4 from J, leaving 4 bases between them. The CDR3 contains 12 residues. CDR1 MNHEY and CDR2 SMNVEV come from the germline V gene (reference sequence). The CDR3, as DNA: TGTGCCAGCAGCCTTTATAATTCACCCCTCCACTTT. Translation: CASSLYNSPLHF.

Only one count was recorded for this clone. V is TRBV5-6 and J is TRBJ1-1; maybe TRBD1 (6 bases). This CDR3 region has 13 residues. CDR1 and CDR2 (germline): SGHDT, YYEEEE. The V end lost 3 bases, the J end lost 5 bases, and 11 bases lay between the germline ends. CDR3 in DNA: TGTGCCAGCAGCTACCAGGGGTATACTGAAGCTTTCTTT. It translates to CASSYQGYTEAFF.

This clone was counted between two and nine times. The rearrangement links TRBV7-9 to TRBJ2-1; no definite D call. The germline V gene encodes CDR1 SEHNR and CDR2 FQNEAQ (reference sequence). Trimming removed 5 bases at V and 11 bases at J, with 10 bases between. The CDR3 has 11 amino acids. The chain's CDR3 is CASSPTYQQFF. CDR3 sequence (DNA): TGTGCCAGCAGCCCCACATACCAGCAGTTCTTC.

The CDR3 DNA reads as TGTGCCAGCAGCTCGACGACAGGGTCGTCTGGCTACACCTTC. As protein: CASSSTTGSSGYTF. The J gene is TRBJ1-2, the V gene TRBV5-4, with TRBD1 matching 7 bases. The CDR3 totals 14 residues. With 3 bases clipped from V and 7 bases from J, the junction kept 9 bases outside the gene matches. From germline, CDR1 is SGHNT and CDR2 YYREEE (reference sequence).

This chain uses TRBV30 with TRBJ2-2, with 9 nucleotides matching TRBD1. The CDR3 has 19 residues. Trimming at V came to 0 bases and at J to 7 bases, leaving 18 bases not matched to a gene. Looked up from germline, CDR1 is GTSNPN and CDR2 is SVGIG (reference sequence). As DNA, the CDR3 is TGTGCCTGGAGTGTAGCGGTTTTAGTCGGGACAGGGTATATCGGGGAGCTGTTTTTT. Its protein is CAWSVAVLVGTGYIGELFF. Supplemented by reference TRBV30 and TRBJ2-2, the full variable domain reads SQTIHQWPATLVQPVGSPLSLECTVEGTSNPNLYWYRQAAGRGLQLLFYSVGIGQISSEVPQNLSASRPQDRQFILSSKKLLLSDSGFYLCAWSVAVLVGTGYIGELFFGEGSRLTVL.

This chain joins TRBV29-1 and TRBJ1-4, with D hard to call. Germline CDR1 is SQVTM and CDR2 is ANQGSEA. The CDR3 runs 15 residues. V was clipped by 1 base and J by 9 bases, with 18 bases between them. This CDR3 is CSVEGLDMAPKKLFF. The DNA of the CDR3 is TGCAGCGTTGAAGGCTTAGACATGGCCCCGAAAAAACTGTTTTTT. Together with reference TRBV29-1 and TRBJ1-4, the CDR3 gives the full variable domain: SAVISQKPSRDICQRGTSLTIQCQVDSQVTMMFWYRQQPGQSLTLIATANQGSEATYESGFVIDKFPISRPNLTFSTLTVSNMSPEDSSIYLCSVEGLDMAPKKLFFGSGTQLSVL.